Shown below are 12 T cell receptor beta chains from a single sample sequenced in a study of cytomegalovirus exposure and HLA in healthy donors. Vbeta (60) and Jbeta (13) primers were used in the PCR. Sequencing was performed with immunoSEQ multiplex PCR; in TCRdb, only in-frame clones are kept and a portion is missing. The table records under 150,000 clones, roughly two thirds of them present only once. Sequencing used PBMCs. The source is a man aged 30 to 45 in good health and CMV-seropositive.

V gene TRBV9 combines with J gene TRBJ1-5; D is unclear. Germline V gene lookup returns CDR1 SGDLS and CDR2 YYNGEE. This CDR3 spans 16 amino acids. V gave up 0 bases and J gave up 0 bases, with 10 bases separating them. CDR3 sequence: CASSVVSVSSNQPQHF. CDR3 DNA sequence: TGTGCCAGCAGCGTAGTATCTGTTTCTAGCAATCAGCCCCAGCATTTT.

Only a few counts were recorded for this clone. The J gene is TRBJ1-1, the V gene TRBV29-1, with D maybe TRBD1 (5 bases). The CDR3 covers 13 residues. Germline lookup yields CDR1 SQVTM and CDR2 ANQGSEA. Trimming stripped 3 bases from V and 4 bases from J, with 12 bases between. The CDR3 loop reads CSVEGGRATEAFF. The CDR3, as DNA: TGCAGCGTTGAGGGGGGTAGGGCCACTGAAGCTTTCTTT.

V gene TRBV27 combines with J gene TRBJ1-1, with 9 bases matching TRBD1. V lost 5 bases to trimming and J lost 4 bases; unmatched junction nucleotides: 8. The germline CDR1 and CDR2 sequences are MNHEY and SMNVEV (reference sequence). The CDR3 is made up of 15 amino acids. DNA of the CDR3: TGTGCCAGCAGTCCCCTCGGACAGGGGAGCACTGAAGCTTTCTTT. Protein product: CASSPLGQGSTEAFF.

This chain links TRBV18 with TRBJ2-1, with D tentatively TRBD1 (6 bases). V was pared by 3 bases and J by 4 bases, with 7 bases between. The length of the CDR3 is 13 residues. The V gene's germline CDR1 is KGHSH and CDR2 LQKENI. CDR3 DNA: TGTGCCAGCTCACCGGACAGATACAATGAGCAGTTCTTC. It encodes CASSPDRYNEQFF.

This clone was seen a few times. The chain combines TRBV7-9 with TRBJ1-4, with D possibly being TRBD1 (6 bases). Trimming shortened V by 5 bases and J by 6 bases, and 19 bases separated the two germline ends. Germline CDR1 reads SEHNR; CDR2 reads FQNEAQ (reference sequence). The CDR3 is 16 amino acids. CDR3 DNA sequence: TGTGCCAGCAGCGCAATGAGGCCCGCAGGGGATGAAAAACTGTTTTTT. Protein sequence: CASSAMRPAGDEKLFF.

The V gene is TRBV5-1, the J gene TRBJ2-5; 8 positions agree with TRBD1. The CDR3 runs to 14 residues. CDR1 SGHRS and CDR2 YFSETQ come from the germline V gene. J lost 0 bases, V lost 4 bases, and 2 bases had no gene match. The CDR3 sequence is CASSRTGHQETQYF. CDR3 nucleotides: TGCGCCAGCAGCCGGACAGGGCACCAAGAGACCCAGTACTTC. Together with reference TRBV5-1 and TRBJ2-5, the CDR3 gives the full variable domain: KAGVTQTPRYLIKTRGQQVTLSCSPISGHRSVSWYQQTPGQGLQFLFEYFSETQRNKGNFPGRFSGRQFSNSRSEMNVSTLELGDSALYLCASSRTGHQETQYFGPGTRLLVL.

V is TRBV5-1 and J is TRBJ2-7, with 9 nucleotides matching TRBD2. The CDR3 runs 15 residues. J gave up 1 base and V 4 bases, and 6 bases lay outside the gene matches. CDR1 and CDR2 (germline): SGHRS, YFSETQ. CDR3 coding DNA: TGCGCCAGCAGCCTGACGCTAGCGGGATCCTACGAGCAGTACTTC. Protein product: CASSLTLAGSYEQYF.

This clone was seen a few times. The chain uses TRBV4-1 and TRBJ2-5, with 7 bases matching TRBD2. The end of the DNA aligns better with TRBJ2-7, so the J call may be wrong. There are 16 residues in the CDR3. Germline CDR1 MGHRA, CDR2 YSYEKL. The CDR3 DNA follows: TGCGCCAGCAGCCTTCTTCCGAGAGCGGGAAAGTACGAGCAGTACTTC. It codes for CASSLLPRAGKYEQYF.

The rearrangement links TRBV28 to TRBJ2-1, with 9 nucleotides matching TRBD2. CDR1 is MDHEN and CDR2 is SYDVKM in the germline V gene. This CDR3 contains 19 residues. Trimming cost V 3 bases and J 5 bases; bases outside gene matches: 17. CDR3 nucleotides: TGTGCCAGCAGTTTGGCTAGCGGGATTGGGAGTCTTTGGGACAATGAGCAGTTCTTC. Its protein product is CASSLASGIGSLWDNEQFF. The full variable domain, completed using reference TRBV28 and TRBJ2-1, is DVKVTQSSRYLVKRTGEKVFLECVQDMDHENMFWYRQDPGLGLRLIYFSYDVKMKEKGDIPEGYSVSREKKERFSLILESASTNQTSMYLCASSLASGIGSLWDNEQFFGPGTRLTVL.

V is TRBV5-1 and J is TRBJ2-4; 7 bases agree with TRBD2. The CDR3 runs to 15 residues. Per germline, CDR1 SGHRS and CDR2 YFSETQ. The V segment lost 7 bases and the J segment 2 bases; nucleotides outside the gene matches: 9. The CDR3 coding sequence is TGCGCCAGCTCTAGACTAGCCGGAACCAAAAACATTCAGTACTTC. Encoded protein: CASSRLAGTKNIQYF.

This clone was picked up a small number of times. CDR3 sequence: CASSQGAGGLYNEQFF. Written as DNA, the CDR3 is TGCGCCAGCAGCCAAGGTGCGGGAGGGCTCTACAATGAGCAGTTCTTC. This chain joins TRBV4-3 and TRBJ2-1, with 9 bases that match TRBD2. In germline, CDR1 is LGHNA, CDR2 YSLEER. With V trimmed by 1 base and J by 3 bases, 4 bases remained unmatched. The CDR3 has 16 amino acids.

There are a few counts of this clone. The chain is built from TRBV5-6 and TRBJ1-4; a weak D match, TRBD1 (5 bases). Germline lookup yields CDR1 SGHDT and CDR2 YYEEEE. The CDR3 is made up of 14 amino acids. Trimming shortened V by 1 base and J by 8 bases, and 12 bases separated the two germline ends. CDR3 sequence: CASSLWGGGEKLFF. CDR3 nucleotides: TGTGCCAGCAGCTTGTGGGGGGGTGGAGAAAAACTGTTTTTT.